This T cell receptor (beta chain) emerged from a study of T cell clusters in autoimmune cytopenias. TRB amplification used 200 to 250 ng of peripheral blood genomic DNA. Multiplex touch-down PCR amplified TRB using TRB-A and TRB-B pools in one tube. TCRdb reprocessed the multiplex PCR reads and keeps a single row for each CDR3 protein, giving no DNA. The sample has several thousand distinct CDR3 sequences; the top ten hold around 4.5%. The specimen was peripheral blood. The TCR originated in a human donor with an autoimmune cytopenia or autoimmune hepatitis (not recorded which).

CDR3 region: CASSLSALPTREQYF. The chain recombines TRBV5-6 with TRBJ2-7; TCRdb returns TRBD2, unconfirmable since there is no DNA. This CDR3 is 15 amino acids long. Germline V lookup: CDR1 SGHDT, CDR2 YYEEEE.